This TCR beta chain was found in a study of blood T cells in healthy people across ages. The CDR3 is 16 amino acids. CDR1 and CDR2 from the germline V gene are KGHDR and SFDVKD. The trim removed 3 bases at V and 6 bases at J, leaving 5 bases unmatched. A J-beta primer mix and a sample-barcoded 5' primer were used in a second PCR of about 7 to 12 cycles. Each CDR3 protein is one row after TCRdb ran MiXCR on the 5' RACE reads. The sample gives 800,000 to 1,000,000 distinct CDR3 sequences, 48% of which show up once; 10% to 15% is in the top ten. A minimum of 7 million PBMCs was isolated per sample. The chain uses TRBV24-1 and TRBJ2-1; 12 bases fit TRBD1. This receptor was identified in a man aged 25-45 years in good health. Sequencing input: blood. CDR3 loop: CATSDMGQGAFNEQFF. CDR3 bases: TGTGCCACCAGTGATATGGGACAGGGGGCTTTCAATGAGCAGTTCTTC.